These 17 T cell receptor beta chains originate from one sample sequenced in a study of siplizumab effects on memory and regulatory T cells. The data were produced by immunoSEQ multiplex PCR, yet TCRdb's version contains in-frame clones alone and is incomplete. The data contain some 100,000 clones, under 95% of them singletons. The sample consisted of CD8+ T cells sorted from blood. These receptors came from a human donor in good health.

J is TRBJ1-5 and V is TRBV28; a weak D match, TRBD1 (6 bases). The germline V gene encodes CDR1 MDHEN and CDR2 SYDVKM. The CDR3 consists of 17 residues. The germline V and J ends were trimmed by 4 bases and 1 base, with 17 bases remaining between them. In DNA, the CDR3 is TGTGCCAGCAGTTCCGAACGGACAGTCGCGAGCAATCAGCCCCAGCATTTT. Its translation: CASSSERTVASNQPQHF.

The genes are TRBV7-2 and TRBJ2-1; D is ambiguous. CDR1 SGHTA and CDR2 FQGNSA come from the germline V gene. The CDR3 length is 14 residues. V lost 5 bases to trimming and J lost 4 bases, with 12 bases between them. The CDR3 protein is CASSLVLPYNEQFF. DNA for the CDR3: TGTGCCAGCAGCCTAGTGTTGCCATACAATGAGCAGTTCTTC. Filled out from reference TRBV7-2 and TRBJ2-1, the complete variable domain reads GAGVSQSPSNKVTEKGKDVELRCDPISGHTALYWYRQSLGQGLEFLIYFQGNSAPDKSGLPSDRFSAERTGGSVSTLTIQRTQQEDSAVYLCASSLVLPYNEQFFGPGTRLTVL.

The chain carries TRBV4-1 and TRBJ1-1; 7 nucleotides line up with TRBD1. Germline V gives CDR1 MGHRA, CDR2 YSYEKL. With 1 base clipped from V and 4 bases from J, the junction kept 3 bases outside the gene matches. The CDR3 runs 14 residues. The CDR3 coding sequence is TGCGCCAGCAGCCAAGGGACAGGTAGCACTGAAGCTTTCTTT. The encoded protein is CASSQGTGSTEAFF.

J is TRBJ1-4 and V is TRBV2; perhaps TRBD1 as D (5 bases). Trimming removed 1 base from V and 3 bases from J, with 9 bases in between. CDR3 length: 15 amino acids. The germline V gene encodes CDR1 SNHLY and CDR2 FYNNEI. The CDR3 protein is CASSEGQGSNEKLFF. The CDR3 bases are TGTGCCAGCAGTGAAGGCCAGGGATCTAATGAAAAACTGTTTTTT.

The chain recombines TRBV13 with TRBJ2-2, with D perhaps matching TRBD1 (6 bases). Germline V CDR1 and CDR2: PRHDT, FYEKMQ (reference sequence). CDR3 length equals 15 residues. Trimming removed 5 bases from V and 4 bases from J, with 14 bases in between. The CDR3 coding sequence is TGTGCCAGCAGCCAAACGACAGGAGTCACCGGGGAGCTGTTTTTT. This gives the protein CASSQTTGVTGELFF.

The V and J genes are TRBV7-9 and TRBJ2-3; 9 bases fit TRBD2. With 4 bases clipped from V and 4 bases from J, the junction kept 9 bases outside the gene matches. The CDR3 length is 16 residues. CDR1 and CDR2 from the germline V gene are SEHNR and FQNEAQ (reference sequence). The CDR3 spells CASSSLAGVASDTQYF. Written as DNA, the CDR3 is TGTGCCAGCAGCTCATTAGCGGGAGTTGCATCAGATACGCAGTATTTT. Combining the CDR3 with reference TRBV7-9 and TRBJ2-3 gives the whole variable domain DTGVSQNPRHKITKRGQNVTFRCDPISEHNRLYWYRQTLGQGPEFLTYFQNEAQLEKSRLLSDRFSAERPKGSFSTLEIQRTEQGDSAMYLCASSSLAGVASDTQYFGPGTRLTVL.

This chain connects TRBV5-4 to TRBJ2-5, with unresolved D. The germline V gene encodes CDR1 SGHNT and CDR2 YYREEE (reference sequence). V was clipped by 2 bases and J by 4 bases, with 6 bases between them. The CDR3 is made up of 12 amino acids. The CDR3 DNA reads TGTGCCAGCAGCTTTATCGGAGAGACCCAGTACTTC. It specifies CASSFIGETQYF.

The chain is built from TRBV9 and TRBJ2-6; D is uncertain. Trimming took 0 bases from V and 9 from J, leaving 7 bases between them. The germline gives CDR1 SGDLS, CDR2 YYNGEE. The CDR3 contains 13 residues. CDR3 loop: CASSVGGHNVLTF. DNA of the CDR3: TGTGCCAGCAGCGTAGGGGGTCACAACGTCCTGACTTTC.

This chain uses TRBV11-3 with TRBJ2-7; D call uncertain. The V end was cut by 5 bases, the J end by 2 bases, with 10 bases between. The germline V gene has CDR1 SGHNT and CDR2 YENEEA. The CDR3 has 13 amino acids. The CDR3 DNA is TGTGCCAGCAGCGCAGGAGTCACCTACGAGCAGTACTTC. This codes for CASSAGVTYEQYF.

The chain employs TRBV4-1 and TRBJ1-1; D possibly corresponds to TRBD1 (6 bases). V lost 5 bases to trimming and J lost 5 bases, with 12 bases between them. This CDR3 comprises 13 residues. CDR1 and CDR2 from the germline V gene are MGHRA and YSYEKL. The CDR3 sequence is CASSSGVETEAFF. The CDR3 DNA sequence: TGCGCCAGCAGCTCAGGGGTTGAAACTGAAGCTTTCTTT.

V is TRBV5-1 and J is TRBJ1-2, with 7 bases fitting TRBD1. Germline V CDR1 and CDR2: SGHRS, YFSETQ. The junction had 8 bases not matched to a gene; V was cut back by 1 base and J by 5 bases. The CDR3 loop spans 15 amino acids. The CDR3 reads CASSLSQGGSYGYTF. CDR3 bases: TGCGCCAGCAGCTTGTCTCAGGGGGGTTCTTATGGCTACACCTTC.

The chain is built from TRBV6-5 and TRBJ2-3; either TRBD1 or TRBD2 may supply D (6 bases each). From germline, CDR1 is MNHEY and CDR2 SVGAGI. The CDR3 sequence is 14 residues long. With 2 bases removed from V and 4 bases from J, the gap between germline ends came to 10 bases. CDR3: CASSYGGGADTQYF. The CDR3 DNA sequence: TGTGCCAGCAGTTACGGGGGCGGGGCAGATACGCAGTATTTT.

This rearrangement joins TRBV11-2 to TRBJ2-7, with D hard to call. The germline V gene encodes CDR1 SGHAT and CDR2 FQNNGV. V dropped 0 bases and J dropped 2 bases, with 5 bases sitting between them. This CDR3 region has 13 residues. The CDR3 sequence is CASSLEPTYEQYF. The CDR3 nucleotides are TGTGCCAGCAGCTTAGAACCAACCTACGAGCAGTACTTC. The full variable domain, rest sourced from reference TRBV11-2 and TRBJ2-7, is EAGVAQSPRYKIIEKRQSVAFWCNPISGHATLYWYQQILGQGPKLLIQFQNNGVVDDSQLPKDRFSAERLKGVDSTLKIQPAKLEDSAVYLCASSLEPTYEQYFGPGTRLTVT.

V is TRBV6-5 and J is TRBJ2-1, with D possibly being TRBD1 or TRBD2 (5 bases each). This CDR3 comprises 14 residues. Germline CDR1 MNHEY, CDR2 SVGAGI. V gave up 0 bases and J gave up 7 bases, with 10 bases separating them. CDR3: CASSYSLAGNEQFF. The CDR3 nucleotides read TGTGCCAGCAGTTACTCTCTAGCAGGGAATGAGCAGTTCTTC.

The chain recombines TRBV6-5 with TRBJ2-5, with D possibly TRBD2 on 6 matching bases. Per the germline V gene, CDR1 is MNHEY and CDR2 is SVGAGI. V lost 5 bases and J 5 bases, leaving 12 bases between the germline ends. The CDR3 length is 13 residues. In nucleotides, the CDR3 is TGTGCCAGCAGTGACGGGAGCATGGAGACCCAGTACTTC. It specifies CASSDGSMETQYF.

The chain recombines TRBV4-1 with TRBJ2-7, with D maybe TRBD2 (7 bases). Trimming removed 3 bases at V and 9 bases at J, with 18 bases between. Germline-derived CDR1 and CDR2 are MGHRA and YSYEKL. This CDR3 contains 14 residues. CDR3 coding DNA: TGCGCCAGCAGCCAGGGCGATTCGGGGGGCTGGCAGTACTTC. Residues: CASSQGDSGGWQYF.

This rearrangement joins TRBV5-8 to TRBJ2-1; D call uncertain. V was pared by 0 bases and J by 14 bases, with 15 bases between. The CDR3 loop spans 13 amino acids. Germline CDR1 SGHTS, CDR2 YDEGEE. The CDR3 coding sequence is TGTGCCAGCAGCTTGGGGGTACGGGTAGAGGAGTTCTTC. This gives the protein CASSLGVRVEEFF.